This T cell receptor (beta chain) originates from a study of early T cells in non-severe SARS-CoV-2 infection. On the study more broadly: The authors sequenced bulk RNA from unsorted whole blood, leaving chains unpaired.

The study, taken as a whole, reports: Comparison of clonotypes with VDJdb favored anti-spike CD8 responses while missing private and CD4 specificities.

Comments on this clonotype: Its antigen is unknown.

Individually, cDNA molecules had unique molecular identifiers attached to them. TCRdb reprocessed the 5' RACE reads with MiXCR, giving one entry per CDR3 protein. The sample has tens of thousands of distinct CDR3 sequences, roughly 15% seen once; the top ten hold around 0.5%. The CDR3 sequence is 11 residues long. The ends were cut back, 0 bases at V and 4 bases at J, with 3 bases in the middle. Germline assignment: CDR1 SQVTM and CDR2 ANQGSEA. The origin of this receptor is an adult who was a healthcare worker with PCR-confirmed SARS-CoV-2 infection or an uninfected control (not recorded which). The chain couples TRBV29-1 to TRBJ1-2; no firm D call. Sequenced: whole blood. Here the CDR3 reads CSVEDLYGYTF. CDR3 nucleotide sequence: TGCAGCGTTGAAGACCTCTATGGCTACACCTTC. Complete variable domain (other parts from reference TRBV29-1 and TRBJ1-2): SAVISQKPSRDICQRGTSLTIQCQVDSQVTMMFWYRQQPGQSLTLIATANQGSEATYESGFVIDKFPISRPNLTFSTLTVSNMSPEDSSIYLCSVEDLYGYTFGSGTRLTVV.